Listed below are T cell receptor beta chains from one sample, sequenced in a study of T-cell reconstitution after alpha-beta-depleted transplantation in children. TCRdb processed the PCR reads anew with MiXCR; each CDR3 protein has one entry. Among 400,000 to 450,000 distinct CDR3 sequences, over 40% were seen once, and the ten largest hold around 29%. This specimen was PBMCs, taken before TCRalphabeta/CD19-depleted stem cell transplant. The receptor source for this set is a girl between 2 and 10 years old with aplastic anemia, due to receive a stem cell transplant. Both conserved end residues are part of each CDR3.

J,V,CDR3
TRBJ2-7,TRBV20-1,CSAKSDYEQYF
TRBJ2-7,TRBV20-1,CSAIQGSFTYEQYF
TRBJ2-2,TRBV5-1,CASTGTGGRTGELFF
TRBJ2-3,TRBV20-1,CSARGVAWDTQYF
TRBJ2-1,TRBV7-6,CASSMSDMSKYNEQFF
TRBJ2-3,TRBV6-1,CASSGLAGSTDTQYF
TRBJ2-3,TRBV20-1,CSARDRWEPKVADTQYF
TRBJ2-2,TRBV6-4,CASSALFNTGELFF
TRBJ2-3,TRBV13,CASRRDRAFTSTDTLYF
TRBJ2-5,TRBV20-1,CSARALMVTWGETQYF
TRBJ2-1,TRBV4-2,CASSPGRGSRISSGGRSNEQFF
TRBJ2-3,TRBV27,CASRPLAGDSRDTQYF
TRBJ1-1,TRBV6-1,CASTITSRDTEAFF
TRBJ1-5,TRBV10-3,CATGFGAGNQPQHF
TRBJ2-1,TRBV2,CAITGGGRMANEQFF
TRBJ1-5,TRBV29-1,CSVETGKNQPQHF
TRBJ2-3,TRBV29-1,CSVAWSQTDTQYF
TRBJ2-5,TRBV20-1,CSASRVPRVQETQYF
TRBJ2-7,TRBV6-5,CASSNQGYEQYF
TRBJ2-4,TRBV7-9,CASSPPDGGFSSDIQYF
TRBJ2-1,TRBV5-1,CASSETSGGLGEQFF
TRBJ2-2,TRBV6-5,CASSYTTGTDNTGELFF